Following are 18 T cell receptor beta chains from one sample sequenced in a study of blood T cell repertoires in COVID-19. Here immunoSEQ multiplex PCR was the method, and the copy in TCRdb shows in-frame clones only, minus some. The data hold 280,000 or so clones, with 88% observed a single time. The sequencing input was peripheral blood. These receptor sequences come from a man younger than 30 with active or convalescent COVID-19.

The CDR3 DNA reads as TGTGCCAGTAGTATAACAGGGACTACCAATCAGCCCCAGCATTTT. It is translated as CASSITGTTNQPQHF. The rearrangement uses TRBV19 and TRBJ1-5, with a weak D call TRBD1 (6 bases). Trimming stripped 2 bases from V and 3 bases from J, with 11 bases between. The germline gives CDR1 LNHDA, CDR2 SQIVND (reference sequence). The CDR3 has 15 amino acids.

The V gene is TRBV19, the J gene TRBJ1-5; the D gene is possibly TRBD1 (5 bases). The CDR3 is 14 residues long. Germline V gene sequence: CDR1 LNHDA, CDR2 SQIVND (reference sequence). The V gene lost 10 bases and the J gene lost 5 bases, with 18 bases spanning the gap. The CDR3 sequence is CANAGGNLDQPQHF. DNA for the CDR3: TGTGCCAATGCCGGGGGGAATTTGGATCAGCCCCAGCATTTT.

This rearrangement joins TRBV27 to TRBJ1-4; D not certain. The V gene lost 5 bases and the J gene lost 3 bases, with 13 bases spanning the gap. The germline gives CDR1 MNHEY, CDR2 SMNVEV (reference sequence). The CDR3 consists of 15 residues. The CDR3 DNA sequence: TGTGCCAGCAGTCCGCGGAGGAGACCTAATGAAAAACTGTTTTTT. It yields the protein CASSPRRRPNEKLFF.

This chain joins TRBV4-1 and TRBJ2-5; 8 bases are shared with TRBD1. Unmatched junction bases numbered 13, after V lost 0 bases and J lost 7 bases. The CDR3 covers 17 residues. Germline V gene data show CDR1 as MGHRA and CDR2 as YSYEKL. The CDR3 DNA is TGCGCCAGCAGCCAAGATTCTTTGGACAGGGCCATTTGGACCCAGTACTTC. This gives the protein CASSQDSLDRAIWTQYF.

This chain connects TRBV10-3 to TRBJ1-4; no definite D call. The CDR3 covers 14 residues. V was pared by 11 bases and J by 5 bases, with 18 bases between. Germline CDR1 ENHRY, CDR2 SYGVKD. The CDR3 protein is CAARPDTRNEKLFF. CDR3 bases: TGTGCCGCCCGGCCCGATACGAGGAATGAAAAACTGTTTTTT.

The chain links TRBV5-5 to TRBJ1-2, with D perhaps matching TRBD1 (5 bases). V lost 4 bases, J lost 5 bases, and 15 bases lay in between. CDR3 size: 14 residues. Germline CDR1 and CDR2: SGHKS and YYEKEE (reference sequence). CDR3 residues: CASSPPQGHYGYTF. The CDR3, as DNA: TGTGCCAGCAGCCCCCCGCAGGGCCATTATGGCTACACCTTC.

The rearrangement links TRBV19 to TRBJ1-5; D remains ambiguous. Germline loops: CDR1 LNHDA, CDR2 SQIVND (reference sequence). Trimming stripped 5 bases from V and 8 bases from J, with 16 bases between. The CDR3 is made up of 14 amino acids. The CDR3 coding sequence is TGTGCCAGTAGTCCGGACGGGGAATCAAAGCCCCAGCATTTT. Amino acid sequence: CASSPDGESKPQHF.

The table lists this clone with a count of one. J is TRBJ1-2 and V is TRBV12-3 or TRBV12-4; maybe TRBD1 (6 bases). Trimming removed 6 bases from V and 3 bases from J, with 11 bases in between. This CDR3 region has 13 residues. In DNA, the CDR3 is TGTGCCAGCAGACCGGACAGCGACTATGGCTACACCTTC. Its protein product is CASRPDSDYGYTF.

V is TRBV2 and J is TRBJ2-7, with 10 bases that match TRBD1. Germline V CDR1 and CDR2: SNHLY, FYNNEI. V lost 5 bases, J lost 3 bases, and 7 bases stayed unmatched. The CDR3 sequence is 15 residues long. This CDR3 reads CASSPIRTGGYEQYF. The CDR3 DNA sequence: TGTGCCAGCAGTCCAATTCGGACAGGGGGCTACGAGCAGTACTTC.

This clone was detected only once. The chain couples TRBV6-5 to TRBJ1-2, with 8 nucleotides matching TRBD1. This CDR3 comprises 15 residues. J was trimmed by 4 bases and V by 9 bases; bases with no gene match: 13. CDR1 and CDR2 from the germline V gene are MNHEY and SVGAGI. CDR3 DNA sequence: TGTGCCAGGTCTTGGGGACAGGACCCTTCCTATGGCTACACCTTC. Translation gives CARSWGQDPSYGYTF.

The chain combines TRBV28 with TRBJ1-2, with 8 nucleotides matching TRBD1. Germline-derived CDR1 and CDR2 are MDHEN and SYDVKM. CDR3 size: 18 residues. The junction had 12 bases not matched to a gene; V was cut back by 2 bases and J by 1 base. CDR3 nucleotide sequence: TGTGCCAGCAGTTTAGGGTACCCCGGGACAGGCTATAACTATGGCTACACCTTC. Its protein product is CASSLGYPGTGYNYGYTF.

The genes are TRBV5-1 and TRBJ2-3, with a tentative D call TRBD1 (5 bases). Germline-derived CDR1 and CDR2 are SGHRS and YFSETQ. The CDR3 is 14 amino acids. Trimming left V 4 bases short and J 9 bases short, with 18 bases between. CDR3 DNA sequence: TGCGCCAGCAGCCCTCTTTCGGGCTCAGGGACGCAGTATTTT. Translating it yields CASSPLSGSGTQYF.

This chain connects TRBV6-2 or TRBV6-3 to TRBJ2-1, with 7 bases lining up with TRBD2. The junction had 5 bases not matched to a gene; V was cut back by 2 bases and J by 7 bases. CDR3 length: 14 amino acids. Germline-derived CDR1 and CDR2 are MNHEY and SVGEGT. CDR3 amino acids: CASSYEGTINEQFF. In nucleotides, the CDR3 is TGTGCCAGCAGTTACGAAGGGACTATTAATGAGCAGTTCTTC.

Concerning this clone itself: One junction end disagrees with the germline gene, perhaps due to a read error. The V call is TRBV10-3, the J call TRBJ2-7, with D tentatively TRBD1 (6 bases). Per the germline V gene, CDR1 is ENHRY and CDR2 is SYGVKD. CDR3 length: 14 amino acids. CDR3 bases: TGTGCCACCAGTCAGACAGTGGGGGCGGACGAGCAGTACTTC. Translation: CATSQTVGADEQYF.

This clone came up once. The rearrangement uses TRBV5-4 and TRBJ1-4; D not resolved. The CDR3 spans 16 residues. Looked up from germline, CDR1 is SGHNT and CDR2 is YYREEE (reference sequence). V was pared by 0 bases and J by 0 bases, with 9 bases between. In DNA, the CDR3 is TGTGCCAGCAGCTTGGGAGGGCCCGCAACTAATGAAAAACTGTTTTTT. Protein product: CASSLGGPATNEKLFF.

The genes are TRBV19 and TRBJ2-7; 8 nucleotides line up with TRBD2. J lost 0 bases, V lost 5 bases, and 6 bases had no gene match. Germline V gives CDR1 LNHDA, CDR2 SQIVND (reference sequence). The CDR3 spans 15 residues. CDR3 residues: CASSAAGGSSYEQYF. The CDR3 DNA sequence: TGTGCCAGTAGTGCGGCGGGGGGATCCTCCTACGAGCAGTACTTC.

The V gene is TRBV6-2 or TRBV6-3, the J gene TRBJ2-1; 10 bases map to TRBD2. The V segment lost 5 bases and the J segment 8 bases; nucleotides outside the gene matches: 3. Germline values: CDR1 MNHEY, CDR2 SVGEGT. The CDR3 runs 13 residues. The CDR3 DNA follows: TGTGCCAGCAGTCCGAGCGGGGGGGATGAGCAGTTCTTC. This gives the protein CASSPSGGDEQFF.

The chain couples TRBV7-9 to TRBJ2-5, with 8 bases matching TRBD1. The CDR3 spans 15 residues. CDR1 SEHNR and CDR2 FQNEAQ come from the germline V gene (reference sequence). J was trimmed by 5 bases and V by 4 bases; bases with no gene match: 9. The CDR3 region is CASSSQSGGTETQYF. CDR3 bases: TGTGCCAGCAGCTCCCAATCAGGGGGCACGGAGACCCAGTACTTC.